This TCR beta chain was observed in a study of T cell responses to AZD1222 COVID-19 vaccine. Germline CDR1 and CDR2: MDHEN and SYDVKM. Trimming pared 6 bases from V and 0 bases from J, leaving 12 bases between. CDR3 length equals 16 residues. TCRdb's copy holds only in-frame clones and misses some; the assay was immunoSEQ multiplex PCR. The data hold 100,000 or so clones, with about 88% observed a single time. Whole-study findings and limits: Donors were largely white British and mainly female; clonal diversity was possibly underestimated. Two doses of AZD1222 preceded a rise in Spike-specific TCR breadth and depth.

Details on this clone: Its cognate antigen is unknown.

The sequence was obtained from an adult in good health. The sample was peripheral blood, taken on day 0 of AZD1222 vaccination. The rearrangement uses TRBV28 and TRBJ1-6; the D gene is possibly TRBD1 (6 bases). The CDR3 loop is CASSLGDNSYNSPLHF. For the CDR3, the DNA is TGTGCCAGCAGCCTGGGGGACAACTCCTATAATTCACCCCTCCACTTT.